The subject of this entry is one T cell receptor beta chain. The CDR3 has 18 residues. Trimming took 2 bases from V and 5 from J; bases not matched to a gene: 10. The germline gives CDR1 SGHTA, CDR2 FQGNSA. This sample is part of a study of blood T cell repertoires in COVID-19. The table came from immunoSEQ multiplex PCR; TCRdb's copy has only in-frame clones and leaves some out. Of roughly 200,000 clones listed, approximately 85% are singletons. This receptor was identified in a man in his sixties with acute or convalescent COVID-19. The genes are TRBV7-2 and TRBJ2-2; TRBD2 matches at 11 bases. The source material was peripheral blood. CDR3: CASSLTLSGRAGTGELFF. As DNA, the CDR3 is TGTGCCAGCAGCTTAACCCTTAGCGGGAGGGCCGGAACCGGGGAGCTGTTTTTT.